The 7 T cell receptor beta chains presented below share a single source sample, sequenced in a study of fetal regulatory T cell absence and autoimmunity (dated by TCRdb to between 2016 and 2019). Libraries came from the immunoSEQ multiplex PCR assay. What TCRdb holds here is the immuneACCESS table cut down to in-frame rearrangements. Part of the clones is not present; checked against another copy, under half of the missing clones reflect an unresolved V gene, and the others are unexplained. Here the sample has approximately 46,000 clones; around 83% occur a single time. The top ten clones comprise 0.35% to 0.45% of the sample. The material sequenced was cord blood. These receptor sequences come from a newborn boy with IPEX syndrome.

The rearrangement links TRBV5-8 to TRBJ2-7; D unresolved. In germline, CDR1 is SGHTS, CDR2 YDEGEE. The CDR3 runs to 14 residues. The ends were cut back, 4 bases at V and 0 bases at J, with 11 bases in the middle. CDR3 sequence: CASSRKLTSYEQYF. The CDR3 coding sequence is TGTGCCAGCAGCCGCAAGCTAACCTCCTACGAGCAGTACTTC.

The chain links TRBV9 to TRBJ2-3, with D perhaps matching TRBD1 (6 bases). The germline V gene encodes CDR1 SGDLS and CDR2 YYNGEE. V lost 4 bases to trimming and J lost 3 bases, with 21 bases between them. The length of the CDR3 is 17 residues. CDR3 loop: CASSPSLDRSETDTQYF. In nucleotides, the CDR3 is TGTGCCAGCAGCCCCTCTTTAGACAGGTCTGAGACAGATACGCAGTATTTT.

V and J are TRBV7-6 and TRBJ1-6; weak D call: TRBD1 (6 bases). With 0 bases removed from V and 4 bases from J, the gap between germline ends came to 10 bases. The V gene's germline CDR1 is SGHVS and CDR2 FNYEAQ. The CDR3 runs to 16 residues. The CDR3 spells CASSLALGQYNSPLHF. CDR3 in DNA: TGTGCCAGCAGCTTAGCGCTGGGACAATATAATTCACCCCTCCACTTT.

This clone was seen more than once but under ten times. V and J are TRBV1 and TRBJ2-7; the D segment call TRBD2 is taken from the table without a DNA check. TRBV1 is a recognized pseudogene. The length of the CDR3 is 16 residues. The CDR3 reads CTSSQDELAGGYEQYF. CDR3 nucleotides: TGCACCAGCAGCCAGGATGAACTAGCGGGGGGCTACGAGCAGTACTTC.

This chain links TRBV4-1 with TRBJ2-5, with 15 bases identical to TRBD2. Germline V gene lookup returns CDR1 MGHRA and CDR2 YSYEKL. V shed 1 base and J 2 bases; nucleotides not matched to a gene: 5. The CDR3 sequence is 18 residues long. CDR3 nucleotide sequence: TGCGCCAGCAGCCAAGGGACTAGCGGGAGGGGCCCTCAAGAGACCCAGTACTTC. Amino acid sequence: CASSQGTSGRGPQETQYF.

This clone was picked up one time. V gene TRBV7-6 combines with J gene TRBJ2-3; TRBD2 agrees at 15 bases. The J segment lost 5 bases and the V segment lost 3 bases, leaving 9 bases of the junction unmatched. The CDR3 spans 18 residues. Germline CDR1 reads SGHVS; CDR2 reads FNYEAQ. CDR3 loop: CASSFGLAGGPGGDTQYF. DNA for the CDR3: TGTGCCAGCAGCTTCGGACTAGCGGGAGGGCCCGGGGGAGATACGCAGTATTTT.

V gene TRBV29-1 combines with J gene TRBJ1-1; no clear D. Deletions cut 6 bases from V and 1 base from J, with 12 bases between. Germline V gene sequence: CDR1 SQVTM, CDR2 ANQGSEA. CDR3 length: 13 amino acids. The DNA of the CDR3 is TGCAGCGTCGGAAGGCGGCCGAACACTGAAGCTTTCTTT. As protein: CSVGRRPNTEAFF.